The 9 T cell receptor beta chains given below trace back to one sample, sequenced in a study of T cells in Graves' hyperthyroidism and ophthalmopathy. RNA transcripts yielded amplified TCR beta CDR3 regions. When the TCR CDR3 underwent first-round RT-PCR, the HTBI primer set was used. Via MiXCR, TCRdb re-called the multiplex PCR reads, giving one row per CDR3 protein. The repertoire holds hundreds of thousands of distinct CDR3 sequences, over 12% seen once, with around 28% in the top ten. Sequenced sample: blood. These receptors all stem from a man between 50 and 59 years old with Graves' ophthalmopathy.

V and J are TRBV15 and TRBJ1-5; D is undetermined. Germline CDR1 is LNHNV and CDR2 is YYDKDF (reference sequence). This CDR3 spans 14 amino acids. The V end lost 0 bases, the J end lost 6 bases, and 9 bases lay between the germline ends. The CDR3 DNA is TGTGCCACCAGCAGAGAACGAGACGGTCAGCCCCAGCATTTT. It codes for CATSRERDGQPQHF.

This clonotype was recorded at least ten times. The chain couples TRBV3-1 to TRBJ2-3, with 8 positions matching TRBD2. With 1 base clipped from V and 6 bases from J, the junction kept 9 bases outside the gene matches. This CDR3 has 16 residues. In germline, CDR1 is LGHDT, CDR2 YNNKEL (reference sequence). CDR3 sequence: CASSQGTSLRGDTQYF. In DNA, the CDR3 is TGTGCCAGCAGCCAAGGGACTAGCCTCCGTGGGGATACGCAGTATTTT.

The sample holds many counts of this clonotype. This chain uses TRBV7-8 with TRBJ2-7; 13 bases map to TRBD2. With V trimmed by 5 bases and J by 2 bases, 6 bases remained unmatched. This CDR3 region has 16 residues. The germline CDR1 and CDR2 sequences are SGHVS and FQNEAQ. CDR3 protein: CASSARLAGGTYEQYF. CDR3 DNA sequence: TGTGCCAGCAGCGCCCGACTAGCGGGAGGAACCTACGAGCAGTACTTC. Drawing the rest from reference TRBV7-8 and TRBJ2-7, the complete variable domain is GAGVSQSPRYKVAKRGQDVALRCDPISGHVSLFWYQQALGQGPEFLTYFQNEAQLDKSGLPSDRFFAERPEGSVSTLKIQRTQQEDSAVYLCASSARLAGGTYEQYFGPGTRLTVT.

The rearrangement joins TRBV28 to TRBJ2-7; TRBD1 matches 11 bases. This CDR3 is 15 amino acids long. Germline CDR1 reads MDHEN; CDR2 reads SYDVKM. J gave up 6 bases and V 4 bases, and 8 bases lay outside the gene matches. The CDR3 here is CASSSSGTGGGEQYF. The CDR3 nucleotides are TGTGCCAGCAGTTCCTCCGGGACAGGGGGAGGCGAGCAGTACTTC.

This chain connects TRBV11-2 to TRBJ2-1, with D unresolved. The V end lost 2 bases, the J end lost 8 bases, and 13 bases lay between the germline ends. Germline V gives CDR1 SGHAT, CDR2 FQNNGV. The CDR3 is 14 amino acids. The CDR3 region is CASSLIFSVYEQFF. DNA for the CDR3: TGTGCCAGCAGCTTAATTTTCTCGGTGTATGAGCAGTTCTTC.

This clonotype came up many times. V gene TRBV5-1 combines with J gene TRBJ2-3; D call uncertain. There are 15 residues in the CDR3. Germline values: CDR1 SGHRS, CDR2 YFSETQ. Trimming removed 0 bases at V and 2 bases at J, with 10 bases between. The CDR3 region is CASSLGGRNTDTQYF. DNA of the CDR3: TGCGCCAGCAGCTTGGGAGGCAGAAACACAGATACGCAGTATTTT.

The rearrangement uses TRBV3-1 and TRBJ2-1; D is unresolved. CDR3 size: 13 residues. V was clipped by 3 bases and J by 4 bases, with 7 bases between them. Germline values: CDR1 LGHDT, CDR2 YNNKEL (reference sequence). The CDR3 loop reads CASSHQHYNEQFF. CDR3 nucleotides: TGTGCCAGCAGCCATCAGCATTACAATGAGCAGTTCTTC.

This clonotype was counted many times. This chain joins TRBV6-2 or TRBV6-3 and TRBJ1-1; D is uncertain. The CDR3 sequence is 11 residues long. V gave up 1 base and J gave up 5 bases, with 2 bases separating them. Per germline, CDR1 MNHEY and CDR2 SVGEGT. CDR3 region: CASSYWTEAFF. For the CDR3, the DNA is TGTGCCAGCAGTTACTGGACTGAAGCTTTCTTT.

The table lists this clonotype with many counts. The gene calls are TRBV20-1 and TRBJ2-1; D may be TRBD2 (6 bases). The CDR3 runs to 14 residues. Germline assignment: CDR1 DFQATT and CDR2 SNEGSKA (reference sequence). V was pared by 5 bases and J by 9 bases, with 20 bases between. The CDR3 here is CSAPVALGGTEQFF. CDR3 DNA sequence: TGCAGTGCTCCGGTCGCCCTCGGAGGGACTGAGCAGTTCTTC.